The 18 T cell receptor beta chains presented below share a single source sample, sequenced in a study of patients and donors after allogeneic stem cell transplantation. TCRdb re-called the RT-PCR reads through MiXCR, storing one row per CDR3 protein. This table holds approximately 200,000 distinct CDR3 sequences, more than 35% found once. Input material: blood, either unsorted or a sorted T cell fraction (not recorded which). The receptor set was obtained from a human donor who was either an allogeneic HSCT recipient or a stem cell or donor lymphocyte infusion donor (not recorded which). It is not recorded whose cells these are; they may come from a transplant donor.

The sample holds a few counts of this clonotype. The rearrangement joins TRBV20-1 to TRBJ2-5; D not resolved. The CDR3 extends over 11 amino acids. The V end was cut by 3 bases, the J end by 2 bases, with 4 bases between. Germline lookup yields CDR1 DFQATT and CDR2 SNEGSKA (reference sequence). CDR3 sequence (DNA): TGCAGTGCTAGTTCTCAAGAGACCCAGTACTTC. Encoded protein: CSASSQETQYF.

The CDR3, as DNA: TGTGCCAGCAGATCGGTACAGGGAGTGGATCAGCCCCAGCATTTT. Translated, it gives CASRSVQGVDQPQHF. V usage is TRBV28 and J usage is TRBJ1-5, with D maybe TRBD1 (6 bases). This CDR3 has 15 residues. V was clipped by 6 bases and J by 5 bases, with 17 bases between them. Germline values: CDR1 MDHEN, CDR2 SYDVKM.

The chain couples TRBV12-3 or TRBV12-4 to TRBJ2-1; D uncertain. V was pared by 6 bases and J by 4 bases, with 16 bases between. This CDR3 is built from 15 residues. The CDR3 region is CASSGPLDWYNEQFF. CDR3 bases: TGTGCCAGCAGCGGGCCCTTAGACTGGTACAATGAGCAGTTCTTC.

The rearrangement joins TRBV4-3 to TRBJ2-1, with D maybe TRBD2 (6 bases). Deletions cut 0 bases from V and 4 bases from J, with 19 bases between. The CDR3 runs to 18 residues. Germline assignment: CDR1 LGHNA and CDR2 YSLEER. The CDR3 here is CASSQDVRRGRQYNEQFF. The CDR3 DNA reads as TGCGCCAGCAGCCAAGATGTAAGGCGGGGAAGGCAATACAATGAGCAGTTCTTC.

The gene calls are TRBV5-6 and TRBJ2-3; 8 nucleotides agree with TRBD2. V trimming: 5 bases; J trimming: 5 bases; junction bases outside the gene matches: 4. The CDR3 is 13 amino acids. CDR1 and CDR2 (germline): SGHDT, YYEEEE. The CDR3 DNA reads TGTGCCAGCAGTCCCCTAGCGGGAGATACGCAGTATTTT. Encoded protein: CASSPLAGDTQYF.

This clonotype appeared once. V usage is TRBV7-8 and J usage is TRBJ1-1; D might be TRBD1 (6 bases). Germline V lookup: CDR1 SGHVS, CDR2 FQNEAQ. This CDR3 comprises 14 residues. The V and J ends lost 0 bases and 4 bases respectively, with 9 bases between them. CDR3 loop: CASSLAGAATEAFF. In nucleotides, the CDR3 is TGTGCCAGCAGCTTAGCGGGGGCGGCCACTGAAGCTTTCTTT.

V gene TRBV12-3 or TRBV12-4 combines with J gene TRBJ1-1; 7 nucleotides line up with TRBD1. The CDR3 extends over 13 amino acids. With 6 bases clipped from V and 11 bases from J, the junction kept 12 bases outside the gene matches. CDR3 amino acids: CASRTTGTALAFF. The CDR3 DNA sequence: TGTGCCAGCAGGACCACCGGGACAGCTCTCGCTTTCTTT.

The chain combines TRBV4-3 with TRBJ1-1; possibly TRBD1 for D (5 bases). In germline, CDR1 is LGHNA, CDR2 YSLEER. CDR3 length: 13 residues. The V and J ends lost 3 bases and 5 bases respectively, with 10 bases between them. The CDR3 bases are TGCGCCAGCAGCCACGGGGCCGGAACTGAAGCTTTCTTT. Protein: CASSHGAGTEAFF.

This clonotype was seen only a few times. The chain uses TRBV10-3 and TRBJ1-1; D is ambiguous. CDR1 is ENHRY and CDR2 is SYGVKD in the germline V gene. V was cut by 2 bases and J by 1 base, with 8 bases left in between. The length of the CDR3 is 14 residues. The CDR3 sequence is CAISEGRENTEAFF. Written as DNA, the CDR3 is TGTGCCATCAGTGAGGGGAGGGAGAACACTGAAGCTTTCTTT.

The chain is built from TRBV6-5 and TRBJ1-1; D remains ambiguous. CDR3 length: 12 amino acids. The germline CDR1 and CDR2 sequences are MNHEY and SVGAGI. Trimming stripped 5 bases from V and 11 bases from J, with 15 bases between. The DNA for the CDR3 is TGTGCCAGCAGTCAACCAGGACTAGGGGCTTTCTTT. Residues: CASSQPGLGAFF.

This clonotype appeared a few times. V usage is TRBV12-3 or TRBV12-4 and J usage is TRBJ2-7; weak D call: TRBD1 (6 bases). This CDR3 comprises 16 residues. Between the trimmed V and J ends, which lost 4 bases and 6 bases, there was a span of 22 bases. The CDR3 coding sequence is TGTGCCAGCAGTTCTCAGGGGCGATTAGGGGTGTCCGAGCAGTACTTC. Its protein product is CASSSQGRLGVSEQYF.

The chain has TRBV11-2 and TRBJ1-3; possible D gene TRBD1, 6 bases. The CDR3 has 15 amino acids. Germline V gene lookup returns CDR1 SGHAT and CDR2 FQNNGV. V lost 3 bases and J lost 4, with 13 bases in between. CDR3: CASSLDGGTGNTIYF. The CDR3 nucleotides read TGTGCCAGCAGCTTGGACGGAGGGACAGGAAACACCATATATTTT. Variable domain in full (rest from reference TRBV11-2 and TRBJ1-3): EAGVAQSPRYKIIEKRQSVAFWCNPISGHATLYWYQQILGQGPKLLIQFQNNGVVDDSQLPKDRFSAERLKGVDSTLKIQPAKLEDSAVYLCASSLDGGTGNTIYFGEGSWLTVV.

This chain links TRBV5-8 with TRBJ2-7; 8 nucleotides match TRBD1. The junction had 7 bases not matched to a gene; V was cut back by 1 base and J by 4 bases. This CDR3 region has 15 residues. Looked up from germline, CDR1 is SGHTS and CDR2 is YDEGEE. The CDR3: CASSLIPRGLYEQYF. The CDR3 coding sequence is TGTGCCAGCAGCTTGATCCCCAGGGGGCTATACGAGCAGTACTTC.

In this sample, this clonotype turned up a few times. V usage is TRBV6-5 and J usage is TRBJ1-2; D is uncertain. Trimming removed 4 bases at V and 3 bases at J, with 12 bases between. CDR1 MNHEY and CDR2 SVGAGI come from the germline V gene. The CDR3 runs to 14 residues. The CDR3 protein is CASSSLGVYYGYTF. The DNA for the CDR3 is TGTGCCAGCAGTTCCCTTGGGGTTTACTATGGCTACACCTTC.

This clonotype appeared a few times. The chain is built from TRBV7-2 and TRBJ1-5; D remains ambiguous. Germline values: CDR1 SGHTA, CDR2 FQGNSA. V lost 1 base and J lost 5, with 12 bases in between. The CDR3 has 15 amino acids. The CDR3: CASSLVGETYQPQHF. The CDR3 DNA sequence: TGTGCCAGCAGCTTAGTCGGGGAGACTTATCAGCCCCAGCATTTT. Using reference TRBV7-2 and TRBJ1-5 for the parts outside the CDR3, the full variable domain is GAGVSQSPSNKVTEKGKDVELRCDPISGHTALYWYRQSLGQGLEFLIYFQGNSAPDKSGLPSDRFSAERTGGSVSTLTIQRTQQEDSAVYLCASSLVGETYQPQHFGDGTRLSIL.

The V and J genes are TRBV7-3 and TRBJ1-1; D remains ambiguous. This CDR3 has 13 amino acids. Trimming shortened V by 2 bases and J by 2 bases, and 6 bases separated the two germline ends. Germline V gene lookup returns CDR1 SGHTA and CDR2 FQGTGA. The DNA for the CDR3 is TGTGCCAGCAGCTTAGAATTTAACACTGAAGCTTTCTTT. As protein: CASSLEFNTEAFF.

The chain is built from TRBV6-5 and TRBJ1-2; D gene uncertain. This CDR3 has 12 residues. Germline V gives CDR1 MNHEY, CDR2 SVGAGI. V dropped 7 bases and J dropped 4 bases, with 10 bases sitting between them. CDR3 nucleotides: TGTGCCAGCACGGGCCGGGGCTATGGCTACACCTTC. Translating it yields CASTGRGYGYTF.

In its sample, this clonotype was seen a few times. The chain recombines TRBV12-3 or TRBV12-4 with TRBJ1-2; maybe TRBD1 (5 bases). The CDR3 consists of 14 residues. V lost 1 base and J 7 bases, leaving 13 bases between the germline ends. CDR3 nucleotides: TGTGCCAGCAGTTTAGGTCCGGGGCTAAGTGGCTACACCTTC. Protein: CASSLGPGLSGYTF.